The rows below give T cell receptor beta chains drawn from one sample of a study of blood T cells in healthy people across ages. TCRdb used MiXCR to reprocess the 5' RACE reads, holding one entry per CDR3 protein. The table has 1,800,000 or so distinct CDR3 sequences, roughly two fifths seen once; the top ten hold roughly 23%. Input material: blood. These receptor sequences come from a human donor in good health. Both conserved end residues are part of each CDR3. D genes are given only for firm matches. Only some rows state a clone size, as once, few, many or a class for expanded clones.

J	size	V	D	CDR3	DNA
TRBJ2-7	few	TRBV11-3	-	CASSFSTSRYEQYF	TGTGCCAGCAGCTTCTCCACCTCTCGGTACGAGCAGTACTTC
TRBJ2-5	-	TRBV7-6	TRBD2	CASSANGLAGDQETQYF	TGTGCCAGCAGTGCTAATGGCCTAGCGGGGGACCAAGAGACCCAGTACTTC
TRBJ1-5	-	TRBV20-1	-	CSARSDQSQHF	TGCAGTGCTAGAAGTGATCAGTCCCAGCATTTT
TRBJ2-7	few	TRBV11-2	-	CASSSYDSYEQYF	TGTGCCAGCAGCTCTTACGACAGCTACGAGCAGTACTTC
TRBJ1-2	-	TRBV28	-	CASSLGSQFYGYTF	TGTGCCAGCAGTTTGGGTTCGCAGTTCTATGGCTACACCTTC
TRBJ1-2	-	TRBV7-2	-	CASSLIYHAESFRGYTF	TGTGCCAGCAGCTTAATTTATCATGCTGAGAGTTTTCGTGGCTACACCTTC
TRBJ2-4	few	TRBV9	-	CASSVDSIFNHNEQYF	TGTGCCAGCAGCGTAGATAGCATTTTTAACCACAATGAGCAGTACTTC
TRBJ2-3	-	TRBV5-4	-	CASSLRGLQDTQYF	TGTGCCAGCAGCTTAAGGGGTTTGCAAGATACGCAGTATTTT
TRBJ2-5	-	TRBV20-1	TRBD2	CSARVSGTSGEGAQYF	TGCAGTGCTAGAGTATCAGGGACTAGCGGCGAAGGGGCCCAGTACTTC
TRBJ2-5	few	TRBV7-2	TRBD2	CASSPWTSGGETQYF	TGTGCCAGCAGCCCCTGGACTAGCGGGGGGGAGACCCAGTACTTC
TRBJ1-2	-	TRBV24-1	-	CATSVEGNGYTF	TGTGCCACCAGTGTTGAGGGGAATGGCTACACCTTC
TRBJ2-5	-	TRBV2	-	CAGTGAGTQYF	TGTGCCGGCACCGGAGCGGGGACCCAGTACTTC
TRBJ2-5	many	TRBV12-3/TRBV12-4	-	CASSPLATETQYF	TGTGCCAGCAGTCCCTTGGCAACGGAGACCCAGTACTTC
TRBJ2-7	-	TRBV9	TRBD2	CASSGLAGVYEQYF	TGTGCCAGCAGCGGACTAGCGGGGGTGTATGAGCAGTACTTC
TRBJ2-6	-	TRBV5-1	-	CASRPLDGANVRTF	TGCGCCAGCAGACCCCTCGACGGGGCCAACGTCCGGACTTTC
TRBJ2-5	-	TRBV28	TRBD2	CASSTTSGEETQYF	TGTGCCAGCAGTACTACTAGCGGAGAAGAGACCCAGTACTTC
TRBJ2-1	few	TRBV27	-	CASTPQGGTYNEQFF	TGTGCCAGCACTCCGCAGGGTGGCACCTACAATGAGCAGTTCTTC
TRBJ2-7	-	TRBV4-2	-	CASSQMMGAFSYEQYF	TGTGCCAGCAGCCAAATGATGGGGGCATTCAGTTACGAGCAGTACTTC
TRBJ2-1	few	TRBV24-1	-	CATSELGSYNEQFF	TGTGCCACCAGTGAGCTAGGGTCCTACAATGAGCAGTTCTTC
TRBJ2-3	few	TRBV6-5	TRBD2	CASNSGTTNTDTQYF	TGTGCCAGCAACTCCGGGACTACCAACACAGATACGCAGTATTTT
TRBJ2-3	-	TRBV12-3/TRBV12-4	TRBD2	CASMASGGATDTQYF	TGTGCCAGCATGGCTAGCGGGGGGGCGACAGATACGCAGTATTTT
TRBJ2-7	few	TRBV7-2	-	CASSLAATGSYEQYF	TGTGCCAGCAGCTTAGCGGCTACCGGCTCCTACGAGCAGTACTTC
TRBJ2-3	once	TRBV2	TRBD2	CASSVLADFGTDTQYF	TGTGCCAGCAGCGTACTAGCGGACTTTGGCACAGATACGCAGTATTTT
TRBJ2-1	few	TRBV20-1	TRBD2	CSALAGEPYNEQFF	TGCAGTGCTTTAGCGGGGGAACCCTACAATGAGCAGTTCTTC
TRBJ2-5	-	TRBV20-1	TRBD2	CSANFWTSGEETQYF	TGCAGTGCTAACTTTTGGACTAGCGGGGAAGAGACCCAGTACTTC
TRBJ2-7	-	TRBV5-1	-	CASSLSWQTSYEQYF	TGCGCCAGCAGCTTAAGTTGGCAGACCTCCTACGAGCAGTACTTC
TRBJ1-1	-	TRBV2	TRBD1	CASTRRTGNTEAFF	TGTGCCAGCACCCGGCGGACAGGGAACACTGAAGCTTTCTTT
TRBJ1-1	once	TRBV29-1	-	CNVDSIGQNTEAFF	TGCAACGTTGATTCGATCGGCCAGAACACTGAAGCTTTCTTT